This entry concerns a single TCR beta chain. Its target is not known. Constant-region reverse primers amplified full-length variable regions, followed by semi-nested Nested Universal Primer A PCR. MiXCR, run by TCRdb on the 5' RACE reads, gives a single entry per CDR3 protein. The top ten hold 3% to 4% of the sample, which has about 53,000 distinct CDR3 sequences, approximately 25% seen once. Study-level findings and limits: In terms of TCR gene usage, tumor memory CD4+ T cells clustered together with blood and lymph node memory CD4+ cells, as well as with lymph node naive CD4+ cells. Tumor-infiltrating Treg TCR alpha and beta sequences overlapped most with tumor naive CD4+ T cells, then blood naive.

Naive CD4+ T cells were purified with Tregs depleted by CD25. The V end was cut by 5 bases, the J end by 4 bases, with 15 bases between. This CDR3 comprises 14 residues. Per the germline V gene, CDR1 is SGHTA and CDR2 is FQGNSA. This TCR was sampled from a female donor with breast cancer. Source material: tumor-infiltrating naive CD4+ T cells sorted from the breast tumor. The sample's subset: naive CD4+ T cells, CD4+CD45RA+CD25-. The V call is TRBV7-2, the J call TRBJ2-7; a possible D gene is TRBD1 (5 bases). The DNA for the CDR3 is TGTGCCAGCAGCGTCGGACAAACTTTATACGAGCAGTACTTC. As protein: CASSVGQTLYEQYF. The variable domain in full, completed from reference TRBV7-2 and TRBJ2-7, reads GAGVSQSPSNKVTEKGKDVELRCDPISGHTALYWYRQSLGQGLEFLIYFQGNSAPDKSGLPSDRFSAERTGGSVSTLTIQRTQQEDSAVYLCASSVGQTLYEQYFGPGTRLTVT.